This TCR beta chain was recorded in a study of blood T cell repertoires in COVID-19. TCRdb keeps only in-frame clones here, not all; method: immunoSEQ multiplex PCR. The sample holds approximately 290,000 clones; 70% to 90% are singletons and the top ten take around 4.5%. This receptor was identified in a woman aged 25-40 years who had recovered from COVID-19. Sequencing used PBMCs or T cells enriched from blood (not recorded which).

The CDR3 DNA follows: TGTGCCAGCAGCAAACGGGACAGGGGGAATCACGAGCAGTACTTC. Amino acid sequence: CASSKRDRGNHEQYF. The chain joins TRBV3-1 (or the pseudogene TRBV3-2) to TRBJ2-7; the match to TRBD1 covers 11 bases. This CDR3 is 15 amino acids long. Germline CDR1 and CDR2: LGHDT and YNNKEL (reference sequence). With V trimmed by 5 bases and J by 5 bases, 8 bases remained unmatched.